This T cell receptor (beta chain) appears in the sequencing data of a study of T cells after yellow fever vaccination. General study points: There was a possibility that FACS-sorted repertoires contained abundant clonotypes contaminating from the bulk population.

Only a few counts were recorded for this clonotype. Its antigen is unknown. Germline V gives CDR1 DFQATT, CDR2 SNEGSKA (reference sequence). This CDR3 region has 13 residues. V shed 4 bases and J shed 2 bases, with 9 bases lying between them. A 5'RACE template-switching step, the method used to make TCR cDNA, added a universal primer site and UMIs. Via MiXCR, TCRdb re-called the 5' RACE reads, giving one row per CDR3 protein. The table shows more than 95,000 distinct CDR3 sequences, with under 9% occurring only once. The gene calls are TRBV20-1 and TRBJ1-5; D is unresolved. Sequences were derived from CD8+ T cells sorted from PBMCs, sampled on the day of the yellow fever booster vaccination. The TCR sequence derives from a man aged 18 to 35 who received the YFV17D yellow fever vaccine. CDR3 region: CSAMAEGNQPQHF. CDR3 nucleotides: TGCAGTGCTATGGCCGAGGGCAATCAGCCCCAGCATTTT.